This is a list of T cell receptor beta chains from one sample in a study of T cell responses to AZD1222 COVID-19 vaccine. The repertoire was sequenced with immunoSEQ multiplex PCR; TCRdb's copy has only in-frame clones and lacks some. Among about 150,000 clones listed, roughly nine tenths were seen once. Specimen: peripheral blood, collected 28 days after the second AZD1222 dose. These receptors were taken from an adult who received the AZD1222 COVID-19 vaccine. Each CDR3 is given with its conserved first and last residue. The D gene is left open where the match is weak. Clone size is not always given. Where it is, it says once, few, many or a class for expanded clones.

V: TRBV18; J: TRBJ1-6; length: 17; size: -; D: -; DNA: TGTGCCAGCTCACCAAGGCAGACAAGCCAATATAATTCACCCCTCCACTTT; CDR3: CASSPRQTSQYNSPLHF
V: TRBV6-2/TRBV6-3; J: TRBJ2-2; length: 15; size: -; D: -; DNA: TGTGCCAGCAGTTTCGTACAGGGAGGGACCGGGGAGCTGTTTTTT; CDR3: CASSFVQGGTGELFF
V: TRBV5-1; J: TRBJ1-6; length: 15; size: -; D: -; DNA: TGCGCCAGCAGCTTGAGGGGGACGGGAAATTCACCCCTCCACTTT; CDR3: CASSLRGTGNSPLHF
V: TRBV6-6; J: TRBJ1-6; length: 15; size: -; D: TRBD1; DNA: TGTGCCAGCAGCTACACAGGGGGCAAGGATTCACCCCTCCACTTT; CDR3: CASSYTGGKDSPLHF
V: TRBV27; J: TRBJ1-6; length: 18; size: -; D: -; DNA: TGTGCCAGCAGTTTTACCCCCGAAGGGGGCTCCTATAATTCACCCCTCCACTTT; CDR3: CASSFTPEGGSYNSPLHF
V: TRBV18; J: TRBJ2-7; length: 11; size: -; D: TRBD2; DNA: TGTGCCAGCTCACCGGGGGGGGAGCAGTACTTC; CDR3: CASSPGGEQYF
V: TRBV11-2; J: TRBJ2-3; length: 15; size: -; D: TRBD2; DNA: TGTGCCAGCAGCTCCCGCGGGGGGGGTTCAGATACGCAGTATTTT; CDR3: CASSSRGGGSDTQYF
V: TRBV6-5; J: TRBJ1-1; length: 14; size: -; D: -; DNA: TGTGCCAGCAGTAACTCCCTCGGGGGCACTGAAGCTTTCTTT; CDR3: CASSNSLGGTEAFF
V: TRBV15; J: TRBJ2-3; length: 19; size: -; D: TRBD2; DNA: TGTGCCACCAGCAGGTCCAGACTGGGGGAGGGGTTTGACACAGATACGCAGTATTTT; CDR3: CATSRSRLGEGFDTDTQYF
V: TRBV19; J: TRBJ1-3; length: 12; size: -; D: -; DNA: TGTGCCAGTTTGGGGTTTGGAAACACCATATATTTT; CDR3: CASLGFGNTIYF
V: TRBV5-1; J: TRBJ1-1; length: 14; size: -; D: -; DNA: TGCGCCAGCAGCTTGGACGGGGGGAGGACTGAAGCTTTCTTT; CDR3: CASSLDGGRTEAFF
V: TRBV2; J: TRBJ1-5; length: 14; size: -; D: -; DNA: TGTGCCAGCAGATGGAACAGGGATGGTCAGCCCCAGCATTTT; CDR3: CASRWNRDGQPQHF
V: TRBV6-1; J: TRBJ1-4; length: 14; size: few; D: -; DNA: TGTGCCAGCAGTGAAGACCAGTCTAATGAAAAACTGTTTTTT; CDR3: CASSEDQSNEKLFF
V: TRBV10-2; J: TRBJ2-1; length: 16; size: -; D: TRBD2; DNA: TGCGCCAGCAGTGAGGGGACTAGCGGGAGTTTATTGGAGCAGTTCTTC; CDR3: CASSEGTSGSLLEQFF
V: TRBV27; J: TRBJ2-5; length: 13; size: -; D: -; DNA: TGTGCCAGCAGTCGGAGGGTTCAAGAGACCCAGTACTTC; CDR3: CASSRRVQETQYF
V: TRBV7-2; J: TRBJ1-5; length: 13; size: -; D: -; DNA: TGTGCCAGCAGCTTAGCGGGGGATCAGCCCCAGCATTTT; CDR3: CASSLAGDQPQHF
V: TRBV7-2; J: TRBJ1-2; length: 12; size: -; D: -; DNA: TGTGCCAGCAGCGTCCTAAACCCCCGCGGGACCTTC; CDR3: CASSVLNPRGTF
V: TRBV5-1; J: TRBJ2-3; length: 16; size: few; D: TRBD2; DNA: TGCGCCAGCAGCGGGACTAGCGGGAGTCGTAGCGATACGCAGTATTTT; CDR3: CASSGTSGSRSDTQYF
V: TRBV3-1/TRBV3-2; J: TRBJ2-7; length: 16; size: -; D: -; DNA: TGTGCCAGCAGCGAACAGGGACCCAGCGGGCCCTACGAGCAGTACTTC; CDR3: CASSEQGPSGPYEQYF
V: TRBV5-4; J: TRBJ2-3; length: 14; size: -; D: TRBD2; DNA: TGTGCCAGCAGCTCCAGCGGGGGGGCCGTTACGCAGTATTTT; CDR3: CASSSSGGAVTQYF
V: TRBV10-3; J: TRBJ2-3; length: 16; size: -; D: -; DNA: TGTGCCATCAGATCGGACAGCCTCTGGATAACAGATACGCAGTATTTT; CDR3: CAIRSDSLWITDTQYF
V: TRBV9; J: TRBJ2-1; length: 14; size: -; D: TRBD2; DNA: TGTGCCAGCAGCGTAACTAGCGGGAGCTATGAGCAGTTCTTC; CDR3: CASSVTSGSYEQFF
V: TRBV4-2; J: TRBJ2-1; length: 13; size: -; D: -; DNA: TGTGCCAGCAGCCAAGATTGGGACAATGAGCAGTTCTTC; CDR3: CASSQDWDNEQFF
V: TRBV11-2; J: TRBJ1-5; length: 13; size: few; D: -; DNA: TGTGCCAGCAGCCCATCAAGCAATCAGCCCCAGCATTTT; CDR3: CASSPSSNQPQHF
V: TRBV10-3; J: TRBJ2-1; length: 12; size: once; D: -; DNA: TGTGCCACAGGGGAACCCTACAATGAGCAGTTCTTC; CDR3: CATGEPYNEQFF
V: TRBV4-3; J: TRBJ1-5; length: 15; size: -; D: -; DNA: TGCGCCAGCAGCCAAGATCTAGCCGGGAATCAGCCCCAGCATTTT; CDR3: CASSQDLAGNQPQHF
V: TRBV5-4; J: TRBJ1-1; length: 14; size: -; D: -; DNA: TGTGCCAGCAGCTTGGTTTTCGGGGGCTCTCAAGCTTTCTTT; CDR3: CASSLVFGGSQAFF
V: TRBV5-6; J: TRBJ2-7; length: 14; size: -; D: -; DNA: TGTGCCAGCAGACTCCGGGCCCACTCCTACGAGCAGTACTTC; CDR3: CASRLRAHSYEQYF
V: TRBV18; J: TRBJ1-4; length: 16; size: few; D: -; DNA: TGTGCCAGCTCCCCCGGGCCTGTTGGGGCTTCGTCAGAACTGTTTTTT; CDR3: CASSPGPVGASSELFF
V: TRBV7-3; J: TRBJ1-1; length: 13; size: -; D: -; DNA: TGTGCCAGCAGCCGTAATTCGGGCACTGAAGCTTTCTTT; CDR3: CASSRNSGTEAFF
V: TRBV7-2; J: TRBJ2-1; length: 15; size: few; D: TRBD2; DNA: TGTGCCAGCAGCTTATGGACTAGCGACGACAATGAGCAGTTCTTC; CDR3: CASSLWTSDDNEQFF
V: TRBV20-1; J: TRBJ1-2; length: 14; size: -; D: -; DNA: TGCAGTGCTAGTTTCGGGGGCCTCAGCTATGGCTACACCTTC; CDR3: CSASFGGLSYGYTF
V: TRBV6-4; J: TRBJ1-6; length: 15; size: -; D: TRBD1; DNA: TGTGCCAGCAGTGACCCAGGACAGGGAAATTCACCCCTCCACTTT; CDR3: CASSDPGQGNSPLHF
V: TRBV7-9; J: TRBJ1-2; length: 16; size: -; D: TRBD1; DNA: TGTGCCAGCAGCTTACTGCAGGGGGCGCCCCACTATGGCTACACCTTC; CDR3: CASSLLQGAPHYGYTF
V: TRBV5-1; J: TRBJ1-4; length: 17; size: -; D: -; DNA: TGCGCCAGCAGCCCGACAGCCTTCTCATCGGGTAATGAAAAACTGTTTTTT; CDR3: CASSPTAFSSGNEKLFF
V: TRBV2; J: TRBJ2-7; length: 8; size: -; D: -; DNA: TGTGCCAGCAACGAGCAGTACTTC; CDR3: CASNEQYF
V: TRBV7-3; J: TRBJ2-3; length: 14; size: -; D: -; DNA: TGTGCCAGCAGCTTAAATAGCGGCACAGATACGCAGTATTTT; CDR3: CASSLNSGTDTQYF
V: TRBV5-8; J: TRBJ1-2; length: 15; size: -; D: -; DNA: TGTGCCAGCAGCTCCGGCGGGGGAATAGGCTATGGCTACACCTTC; CDR3: CASSSGGGIGYGYTF
V: TRBV18; J: TRBJ2-7; length: 14; size: -; D: -; DNA: TGTGCCAGCTCACCACCAACAGGTTTTTACGAGCAGTACTTC; CDR3: CASSPPTGFYEQYF
V: TRBV7-6; J: TRBJ1-1; length: 16; size: -; D: -; DNA: TGTGCCAGCAGCTTAGTGGGACAAGACACGAACACTGAAGCTTTCTTT; CDR3: CASSLVGQDTNTEAFF
V: TRBV27; J: TRBJ1-3; length: 15; size: -; D: -; DNA: TGTGCCAGCAGTTTGACACGGGACACCACGTACACCATATATTTT; CDR3: CASSLTRDTTYTIYF
V: TRBV18; J: TRBJ1-1; length: 16; size: -; D: TRBD1; DNA: TGTGCCAGCTCACCTAGACAGGGAGGGGTGAACACTGAAGCTTTCTTT; CDR3: CASSPRQGGVNTEAFF
V: TRBV7-3; J: TRBJ2-7; length: 12; size: few; D: -; DNA: TGTGCCAGCAGCTTACGCCAGGGCGAGCAGTACTTC; CDR3: CASSLRQGEQYF
V: TRBV6-5; J: TRBJ2-2; length: 15; size: -; D: -; DNA: TGTGCCAGCACCCCATGGGGACTCGACACCGGGGAGCTGTTTTTT; CDR3: CASTPWGLDTGELFF
V: TRBV19; J: TRBJ1-2; length: 14; size: -; D: -; DNA: TGTGCCAGTAGTATCTGGGCCAGGGCCGATGGCTACACCTTC; CDR3: CASSIWARADGYTF
V: TRBV28; J: TRBJ1-3; length: 14; size: -; D: -; DNA: TGTGCCAGCAGTTTCGGGGGGCCTGGAAACACCATATATTTT; CDR3: CASSFGGPGNTIYF
V: TRBV18; J: TRBJ2-1; length: 19; size: once; D: TRBD2; DNA: TGTGCCAGCTTACGACCGGGACTAGCGAGCTTATACCCCCACAATGAGCAGTTCTTC; CDR3: CASLRPGLASLYPHNEQFF